Described below is a single T cell receptor (beta chain) sequence and its context. Here immunoSEQ multiplex PCR was the method, and the copy in TCRdb shows in-frame clones only, minus some. The data show over 60,000 clones, with around 85% seen just once and 5% to 6.5% held by the top ten. The data were obtained in a study of control samples from healthy donors and cancer patients. J gave up 6 bases and V 6 bases, and 19 bases lay outside the gene matches. Germline V CDR1 and CDR2: SNHLY, FYNNEI. The CDR3 spans 18 residues. Input material: blood. This sequence joins TRBV2 and TRBJ2-3; 9 nucleotides match TRBD1. The TCR comes from a man aged 40-49 years in good health. CDR3 nucleotide sequence: TGTGCCAGCAGCGGCCGGGACAGGGCTCCAACGCCCCCCGATACGCAGTATTTT. Residues: CASSGRDRAPTPPDTQYF.